A single sample is the source of the 6 T cell receptor beta chains below, sequenced in a study of early T cells in non-severe SARS-CoV-2 infection. TCRdb passed the 5' RACE reads through MiXCR, listing each CDR3 protein once. The sample records 57,000 or so distinct CDR3 sequences, over 5% being singletons. The specimen sequenced was whole blood. The source is an adult who was a healthcare worker with PCR-confirmed SARS-CoV-2 infection or an uninfected control (not recorded which).

This clonotype has ten or more counts. V usage is TRBV20-1 and J usage is TRBJ2-5, with 8 bases identical to TRBD1. This CDR3 comprises 13 residues. Germline trimming cut 6 bases from V and 5 bases from J; bases unmatched to any gene: 8. CDR1 is DFQATT and CDR2 is SNEGSKA in the germline V gene (reference sequence). The CDR3 nucleotides are TGCAGTGCCAATGACAGGGGCTGGGAGACCCAGTACTTC. Translating it yields CSANDRGWETQYF.

In this sample, this clonotype turned up many times. The chain links TRBV7-9 to TRBJ2-1; D not resolved. Germline lookup yields CDR1 SEHNR and CDR2 FQNEAQ (reference sequence). Between the trimmed V and J ends, which lost 1 base and 8 bases, there was a span of 12 bases. The length of the CDR3 is 14 residues. The CDR3 loop reads CASSLGFGRDEQFF. In DNA, the CDR3 is TGTGCCAGCAGCTTAGGGTTTGGGCGCGATGAGCAGTTCTTC.

The chain uses TRBV19 and TRBJ1-1, with 8 bases matching TRBD1. V was clipped by 5 bases and J by 0 bases; unmatched bases: 2. This CDR3 has 14 residues. Germline CDR1 reads LNHDA; CDR2 reads SQIVND (reference sequence). In nucleotides, the CDR3 is TGTGCCAGTAGTCTGACAGGGGTGAACACTGAAGCTTTCTTT. Amino acids: CASSLTGVNTEAFF. Supplemented by reference TRBV19 and TRBJ1-1, the full variable domain reads DGGITQSPKYLFRKEGQNVTLSCEQNLNHDAMYWYRQDPGQGLRLIYYSQIVNDFQKGDIAEGYSVSREKKESFPLTVTSAQKNPTAFYLCASSLTGVNTEAFFGQGTRLTVV.

This clonotype has at least ten counts. The chain joins TRBV20-1 to TRBJ2-7; 9 positions agree with TRBD2. Looked up from germline, CDR1 is DFQATT and CDR2 is SNEGSKA (reference sequence). The CDR3 runs 15 residues. Trimming removed 0 bases from V and 6 bases from J; junction bases left unmatched: 9. In DNA form, the CDR3 reads TGCAGTGCTAGAGATCTCGGCGGGAGGGCCGCCGAGCAGTACTTC. This translates into CSARDLGGRAAEQYF.

The V call is TRBV4-2, the J call TRBJ1-2; D gene ambiguous. The CDR3 has 15 amino acids. V shed 5 bases and J shed 0 bases, with 13 bases lying between them. CDR1 LGHNA and CDR2 YNFKEQ come from the germline V gene. CDR3 DNA sequence: TGTGCCAGCAGCATTCGACAACAAGCTAACTATGGCTACACCTTC. Its protein product is CASSIRQQANYGYTF.

This clonotype was detected many times. One end of the junction varies from germline; a read error may be responsible. V and J are TRBV29-1 and TRBJ2-5; D remains ambiguous. CDR1 is SQVTM and CDR2 is ANQGSEA in the germline V gene. The CDR3 contains 12 residues. CDR3: CSVQEPQETQYF. CDR3 bases: TGCAGCGTTCAAGAGCCCCAAGAGACCCAGTACTTC.